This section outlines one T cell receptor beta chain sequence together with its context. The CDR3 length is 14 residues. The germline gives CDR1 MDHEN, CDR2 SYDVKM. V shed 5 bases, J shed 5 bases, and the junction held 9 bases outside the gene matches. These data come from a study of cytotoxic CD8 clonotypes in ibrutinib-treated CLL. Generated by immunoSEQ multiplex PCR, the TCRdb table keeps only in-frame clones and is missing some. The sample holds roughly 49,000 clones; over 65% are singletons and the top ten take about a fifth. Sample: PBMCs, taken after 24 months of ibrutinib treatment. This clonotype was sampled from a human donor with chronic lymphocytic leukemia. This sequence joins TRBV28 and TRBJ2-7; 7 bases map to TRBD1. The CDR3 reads CASSPSGQNHEQYF. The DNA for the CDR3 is TGTGCCAGCAGTCCGTCGGGACAGAACCACGAGCAGTACTTC.